What follows describes a single TCR beta chain. Its antigen remains unidentified. Time point specified: patch test 3, about 24 weeks after DPC sensitization. Noted treatment: therapeutic diphenylcyclopropenone sensitization with weekly scalp DPC. Alopecia patients deemed DPC-suitable, aged 18 to 70, excluding pregnancy. Germline values: CDR1 MNHEY, CDR2 SVGAGI. Trimming shortened V by 4 bases and J by 8 bases, and 9 bases separated the two germline ends. CDR3 length equals 12 residues. This specimen belongs to a study of human T cells and chemical hapten exposure. Whole-study findings and limits: Among expanded TCRs, significantly more large CDR3 similarity clusters formed than among controls.

It was the library that attached unique molecular identifiers to individual cDNA molecules. Original processing notes: Counting gave a median of around 90,000 TCRs per sample, with values ranging from roughly 20,000 to 700,000. MiXCR was run by TCRdb on the RACE reads, yielding one entry per CDR3 protein. The V and J calls and clone size come from TCRdb's table, not from the authors' own analysis. The sample shows 95,000 to 150,000 distinct CDR3 sequences, around 10% of them seen only once. This chain joins TRBV6-5 and TRBJ2-4, with D tentatively TRBD1 or TRBD2 (6 bases each). Here the sequenced sample was whole blood, taken in connection with sensitization to the hapten diphenylcyclopropenone (DPC). The source of this sequence is a woman aged 50 to 60 with alopecia areata. Some clones in this sample may be carry-over from other donors' samples. This CDR3 is CASSSRGDIQYF. In DNA form, the CDR3 reads TGTGCCAGCAGTTCAAGGGGGGACATTCAGTACTTC.